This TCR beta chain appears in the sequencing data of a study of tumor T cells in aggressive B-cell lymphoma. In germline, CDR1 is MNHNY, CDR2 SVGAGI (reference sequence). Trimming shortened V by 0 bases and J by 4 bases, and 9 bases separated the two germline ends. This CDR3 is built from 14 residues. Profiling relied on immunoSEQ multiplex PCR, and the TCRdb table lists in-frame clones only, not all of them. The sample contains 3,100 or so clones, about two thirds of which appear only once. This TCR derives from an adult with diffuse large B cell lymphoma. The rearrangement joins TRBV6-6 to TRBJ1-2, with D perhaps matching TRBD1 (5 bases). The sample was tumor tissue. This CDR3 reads CASSYSQGLYGYTF. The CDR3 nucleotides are TGTGCCAGCAGTTACTCGCAGGGACTCTATGGCTACACCTTC.